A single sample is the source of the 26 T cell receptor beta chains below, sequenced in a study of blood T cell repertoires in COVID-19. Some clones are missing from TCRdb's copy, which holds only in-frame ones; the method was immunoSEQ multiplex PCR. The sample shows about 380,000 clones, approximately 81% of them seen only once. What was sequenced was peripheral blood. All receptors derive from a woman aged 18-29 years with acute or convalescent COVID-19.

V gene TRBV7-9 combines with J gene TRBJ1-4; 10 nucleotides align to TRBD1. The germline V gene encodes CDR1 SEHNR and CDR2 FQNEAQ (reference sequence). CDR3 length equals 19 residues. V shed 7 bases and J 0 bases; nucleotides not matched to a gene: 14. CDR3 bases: TGTGCCAGCACCAACAACCTGGGACAGGGGACAGCAACTAATGAAAAACTGTTTTTT. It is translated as CASTNNLGQGTATNEKLFF.

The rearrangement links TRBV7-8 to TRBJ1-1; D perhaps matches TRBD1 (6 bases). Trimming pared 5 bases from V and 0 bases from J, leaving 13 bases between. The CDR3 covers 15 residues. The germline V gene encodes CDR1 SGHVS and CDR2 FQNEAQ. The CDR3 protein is CASSAPRGMNTEAFF. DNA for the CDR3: TGTGCCAGCAGCGCCCCCAGGGGAATGAACACTGAAGCTTTCTTT.

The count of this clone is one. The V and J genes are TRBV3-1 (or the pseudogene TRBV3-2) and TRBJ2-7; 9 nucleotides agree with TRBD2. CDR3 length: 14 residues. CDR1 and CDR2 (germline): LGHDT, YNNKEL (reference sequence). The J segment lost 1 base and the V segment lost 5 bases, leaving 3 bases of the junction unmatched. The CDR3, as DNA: TGTGCCAGCAGCTTGACTAGCGGATCCTACGAGCAGTACTTC. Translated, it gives CASSLTSGSYEQYF.

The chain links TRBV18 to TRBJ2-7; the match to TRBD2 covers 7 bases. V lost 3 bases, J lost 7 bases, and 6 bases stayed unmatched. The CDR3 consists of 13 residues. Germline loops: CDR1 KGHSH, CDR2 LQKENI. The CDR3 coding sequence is TGTGCCAGCTCACCCCCGGCGGGGGATGAGCAGTACTTC. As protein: CASSPPAGDEQYF.

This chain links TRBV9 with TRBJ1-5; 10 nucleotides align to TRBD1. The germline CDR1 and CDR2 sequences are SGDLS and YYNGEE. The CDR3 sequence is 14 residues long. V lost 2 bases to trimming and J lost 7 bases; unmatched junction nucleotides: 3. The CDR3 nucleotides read TGTGCCAGCAGCGTGGGGGACAGGGGACAGCCCCAGCATTTT. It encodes CASSVGDRGQPQHF. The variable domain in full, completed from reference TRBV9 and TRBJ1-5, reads DSGVTQTPKHLITATGQRVTLRCSPRSGDLSVYWYQQSLDQGLQFLIQYYNGEERAKGNILERFSAQQFPDLHSELNLSSLELGDSALYFCASSVGDRGQPQHFGDGTRLSIL.

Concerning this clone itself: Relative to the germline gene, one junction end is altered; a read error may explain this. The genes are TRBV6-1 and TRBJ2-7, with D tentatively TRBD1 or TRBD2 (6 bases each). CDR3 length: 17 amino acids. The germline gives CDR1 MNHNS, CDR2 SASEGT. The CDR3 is CASREGGTPTLHYEQYF. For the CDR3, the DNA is TGTGCCAGCAGAGAAGGGGGGACACCGACCCTTCACTACGAGCAGTACTTC.

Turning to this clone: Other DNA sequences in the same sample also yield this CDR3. The CDR3 DNA is TGTGCCAGCTCCGGACAGGGAGGCAATCAGCCCCAGCATTTT. This codes for CASSGQGGNQPQHF. V and J are TRBV2 and TRBJ1-5, with 8 bases that match TRBD1. Looked up from germline, CDR1 is SNHLY and CDR2 is FYNNEI. The CDR3 is 14 residues long. The V segment lost 8 bases and the J segment 2 bases; nucleotides outside the gene matches: 5.

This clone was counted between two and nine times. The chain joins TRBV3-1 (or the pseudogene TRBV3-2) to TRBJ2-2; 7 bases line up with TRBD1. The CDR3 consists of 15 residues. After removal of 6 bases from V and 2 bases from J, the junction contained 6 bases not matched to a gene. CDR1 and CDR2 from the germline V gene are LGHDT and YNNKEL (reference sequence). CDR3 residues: CASSLRDSNTGELFF. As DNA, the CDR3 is TGTGCCAGCAGTCTTCGGGACAGTAACACCGGGGAGCTGTTTTTT.

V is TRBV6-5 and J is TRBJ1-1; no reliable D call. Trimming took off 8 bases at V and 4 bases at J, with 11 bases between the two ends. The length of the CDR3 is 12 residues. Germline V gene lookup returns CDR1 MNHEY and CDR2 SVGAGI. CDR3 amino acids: CASRLGITEAFF. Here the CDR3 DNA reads TGTGCCAGCCGACTGGGTATCACTGAAGCTTTCTTT.

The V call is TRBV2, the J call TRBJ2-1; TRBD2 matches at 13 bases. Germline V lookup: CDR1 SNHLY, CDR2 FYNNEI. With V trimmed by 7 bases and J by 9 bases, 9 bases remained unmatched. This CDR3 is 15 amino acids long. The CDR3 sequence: CASKIGLAGVLEQFF. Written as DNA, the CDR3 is TGTGCCAGCAAAATTGGACTAGCGGGAGTTCTTGAGCAGTTCTTC.

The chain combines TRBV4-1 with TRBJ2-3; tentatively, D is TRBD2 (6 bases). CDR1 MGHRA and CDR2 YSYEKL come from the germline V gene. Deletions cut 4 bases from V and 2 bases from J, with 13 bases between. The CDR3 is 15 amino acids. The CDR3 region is CASSRGGSNTDTQYF. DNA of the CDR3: TGCGCCAGCAGCCGCGGAGGGTCTAACACAGATACGCAGTATTTT.

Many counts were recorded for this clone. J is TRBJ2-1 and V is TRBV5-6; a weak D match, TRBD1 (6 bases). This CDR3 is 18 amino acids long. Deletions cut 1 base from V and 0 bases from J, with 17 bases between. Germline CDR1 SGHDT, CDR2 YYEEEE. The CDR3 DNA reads TGTGCCAGCAGCTTGCGAGTGGGGGCTTGGAGCTCCTACAATGAGCAGTTCTTC. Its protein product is CASSLRVGAWSSYNEQFF.

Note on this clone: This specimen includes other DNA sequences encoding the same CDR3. CDR3 bases: TGTGCCAGCAGTTTTGGCAACTATGGCTACACCTTC. Residues: CASSFGNYGYTF. The J gene is TRBJ1-2, the V gene TRBV12-3 or TRBV12-4; no reliable D call. The CDR3 loop spans 12 amino acids. V was cut by 3 bases and J by 2 bases, with 4 bases left in between.

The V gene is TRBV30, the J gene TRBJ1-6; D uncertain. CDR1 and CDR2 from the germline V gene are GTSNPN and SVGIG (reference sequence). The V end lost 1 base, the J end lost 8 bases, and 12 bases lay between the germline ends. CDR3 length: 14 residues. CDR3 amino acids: CAWSEIEFYSPLHF. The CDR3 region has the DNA TGTGCCTGGAGTGAGATAGAGTTTTATTCACCCCTCCACTTT.

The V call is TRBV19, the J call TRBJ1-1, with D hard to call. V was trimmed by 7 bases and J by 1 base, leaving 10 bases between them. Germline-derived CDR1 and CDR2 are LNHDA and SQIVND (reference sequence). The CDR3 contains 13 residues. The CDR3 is CASKEPGNTEAFF. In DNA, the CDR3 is TGTGCCAGTAAGGAACCGGGGAACACTGAAGCTTTCTTT.

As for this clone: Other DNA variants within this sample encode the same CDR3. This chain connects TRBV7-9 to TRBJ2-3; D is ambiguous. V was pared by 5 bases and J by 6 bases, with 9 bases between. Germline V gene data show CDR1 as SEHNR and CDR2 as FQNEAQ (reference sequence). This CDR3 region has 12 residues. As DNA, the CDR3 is TGTGCCAGCAGCGTTCGCGAGGATACGCAGTATTTT. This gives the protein CASSVREDTQYF.

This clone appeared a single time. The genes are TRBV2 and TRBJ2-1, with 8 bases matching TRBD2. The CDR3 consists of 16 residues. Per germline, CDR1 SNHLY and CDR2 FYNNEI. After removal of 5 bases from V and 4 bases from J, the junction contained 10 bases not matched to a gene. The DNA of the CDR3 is TGTGCCAGCAGTACCGCGGGAGGTAATCGTTACAATGAGCAGTTCTTC. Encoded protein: CASSTAGGNRYNEQFF. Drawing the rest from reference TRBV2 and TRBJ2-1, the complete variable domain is EPEVTQTPSHQVTQMGQEVILRCVPISNHLYFYWYRQILGQKVEFLVSFYNNEISEKSEIFDDQFSVERPDGSNFTLKIRSTKLEDSAMYFCASSTAGGNRYNEQFFGPGTRLTVL.

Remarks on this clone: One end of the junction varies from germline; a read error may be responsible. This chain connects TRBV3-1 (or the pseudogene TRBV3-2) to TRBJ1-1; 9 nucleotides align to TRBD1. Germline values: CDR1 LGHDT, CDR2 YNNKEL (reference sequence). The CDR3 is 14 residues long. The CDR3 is CASNQQGANTEAFF. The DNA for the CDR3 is TGTGCCAGCAACCAACAGGGGGCAAACACTGAAGCTTTCTTT.

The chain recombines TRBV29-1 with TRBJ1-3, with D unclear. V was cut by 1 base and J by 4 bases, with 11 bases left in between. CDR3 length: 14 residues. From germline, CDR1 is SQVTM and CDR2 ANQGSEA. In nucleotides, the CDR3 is TGCAGCGTTGAAGGAGTAACGGGGGGAAACACCATATATTTT. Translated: CSVEGVTGGNTIYF.

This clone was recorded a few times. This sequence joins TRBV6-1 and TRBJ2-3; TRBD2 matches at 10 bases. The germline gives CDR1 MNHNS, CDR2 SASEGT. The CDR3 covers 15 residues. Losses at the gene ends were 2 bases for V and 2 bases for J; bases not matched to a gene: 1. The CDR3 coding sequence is TGTGCCAGCAGTGAACTAGCGGGAGCCACAGATACGCAGTATTTT. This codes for CASSELAGATDTQYF.

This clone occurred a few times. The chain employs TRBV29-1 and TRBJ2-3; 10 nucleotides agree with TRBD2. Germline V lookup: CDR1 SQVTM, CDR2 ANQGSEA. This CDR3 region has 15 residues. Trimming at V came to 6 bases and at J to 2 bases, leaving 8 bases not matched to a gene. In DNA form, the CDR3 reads TGCAGCGTCCAGGGCCTAGCGGGGGCCACAGATACGCAGTATTTT. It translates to CSVQGLAGATDTQYF.

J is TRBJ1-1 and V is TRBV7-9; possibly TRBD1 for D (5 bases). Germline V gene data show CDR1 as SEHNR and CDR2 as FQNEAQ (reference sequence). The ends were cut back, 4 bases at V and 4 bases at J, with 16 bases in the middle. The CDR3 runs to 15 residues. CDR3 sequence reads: CASSSGLEGSTEAFF. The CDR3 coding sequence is TGTGCCAGCAGCTCGGGATTGGAGGGGAGCACTGAAGCTTTCTTT.

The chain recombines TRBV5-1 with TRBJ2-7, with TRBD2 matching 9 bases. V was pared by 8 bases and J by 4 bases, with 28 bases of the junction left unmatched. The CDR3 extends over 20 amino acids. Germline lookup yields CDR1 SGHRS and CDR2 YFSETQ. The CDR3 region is CARPGGFSGGPVRQGYEQYF. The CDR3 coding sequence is TGCGCCAGACCCGGGGGCTTTAGCGGGGGCCCTGTAAGACAAGGGTACGAGCAGTACTTC. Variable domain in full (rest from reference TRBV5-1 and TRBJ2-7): KAGVTQTPRYLIKTRGQQVTLSCSPISGHRSVSWYQQTPGQGLQFLFEYFSETQRNKGNFPGRFSGRQFSNSRSEMNVSTLELGDSALYLCARPGGFSGGPVRQGYEQYFGPGTRLTVT.

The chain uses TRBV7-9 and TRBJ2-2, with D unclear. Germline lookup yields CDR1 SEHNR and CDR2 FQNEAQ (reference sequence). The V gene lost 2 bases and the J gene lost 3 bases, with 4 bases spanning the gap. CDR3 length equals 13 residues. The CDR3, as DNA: TGTGCCAGCAGCTTAACTTACACCGGGGAGCTGTTTTTT. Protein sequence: CASSLTYTGELFF. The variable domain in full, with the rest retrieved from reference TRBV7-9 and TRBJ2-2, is DTGVSQNPRHKITKRGQNVTFRCDPISEHNRLYWYRQTLGQGPEFLTYFQNEAQLEKSRLLSDRFSAERPKGSFSTLEIQRTEQGDSAMYLCASSLTYTGELFFGEGSRLTVL.

The CDR3 spells CASIFADTQYF. The CDR3 nucleotides read TGTGCCAGCATATTCGCAGATACGCAGTATTTT. The genes are TRBV25-1 and TRBJ2-3; D remains ambiguous. The germline gives CDR1 MGHDK, CDR2 SYGVNS. The CDR3 covers 11 residues. Trimming removed 7 bases at V and 4 bases at J, with 6 bases between.

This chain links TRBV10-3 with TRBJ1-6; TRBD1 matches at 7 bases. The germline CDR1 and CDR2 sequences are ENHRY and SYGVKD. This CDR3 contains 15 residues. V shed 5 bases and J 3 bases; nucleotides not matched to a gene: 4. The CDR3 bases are TGTGCCATCAGTCTCGGGACAGACTATAATTCACCCCTCCACTTT. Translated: CAISLGTDYNSPLHF.